This TCR beta chain appears in the sequencing data of a study of blood T cells in healthy people across ages. Sample-barcoded 5' priming and a J-beta primer mix drove a second PCR of roughly 6 to 12 cycles. Each CDR3 protein gets one entry after TCRdb re-called the 5' RACE reads with MiXCR. The sample shows around 820,000 distinct CDR3 sequences, 20% to 25% of them seen only once. This clonotype occurred a few times. Its specificity is unknown. Study-level results: PBMC samples, being unsorted, prevented any conclusive comparison of naive and antigen-experienced cells.

V was trimmed by 0 bases and J by 1 base, leaving 10 bases between them. This CDR3 region has 16 residues. The sample was also linked to a second study, of T cells of mothers and their children. That work adds: Mothers yielded over 8.5 million CDR3 reads, children 3 million to 3.5 million each.

The sequence came from a boy younger than 18 in good health. The sample comprised blood. This chain uses TRBV12-3 or TRBV12-4 with TRBJ2-4; D is tentatively TRBD1 or TRBD2 (6 bases each). The CDR3 loop is CASSLAGGIAKNIQYF. CDR3 sequence (DNA): TGTGCCAGCAGTTTAGCGGGGGGCATTGCCAAAAACATTCAGTACTTC.